A selection of T cell receptor beta chains follows, all from one sample in a study of blood T cell repertoires in COVID-19. Profiled with immunoSEQ multiplex PCR; TCRdb holds only in-frame clones, not every one. The sample lists some 290,000 clones; roughly nine tenths were seen once. The material sequenced was peripheral blood. Receptors originate from a woman between 25 and 40 years old with COVID-19, enrolled during active disease. CDR3s leave out the opening cysteine and the closing phenylalanine or tryptophan. The order of the fields is J gene, clone size, V gene, CDR3 protein. Clone size is not always given. Where it is, it says once, few, many or a class for expanded clones.

J gene: TRBJ1-5
clone size: NA
V gene: TRBV10-3
CDR3 protein: AINQYSNQPQH

J gene: TRBJ2-3
clone size: NA
V gene: TRBV9
CDR3 protein: ASSVFGGMGTDTQY

J gene: TRBJ2-1
clone size: NA
V gene: TRBV27
CDR3 protein: ASSPTSGVYEQF

J gene: TRBJ1-5
clone size: NA
V gene: TRBV3-1/TRBV3-2
CDR3 protein: ASSQGTGGMRQPQH

J gene: TRBJ2-3
clone size: NA
V gene: TRBV5-1
CDR3 protein: ASRGVATLTDTQY

J gene: TRBJ1-6
clone size: many
V gene: TRBV6-2/TRBV6-3
CDR3 protein: ASSYSGLGSPLH

J gene: TRBJ1-6
clone size: NA
V gene: TRBV2
CDR3 protein: ASSGDRESPLH

J gene: TRBJ1-5
clone size: NA
V gene: TRBV29-1
CDR3 protein: SVGPGSNQPQH

J gene: TRBJ2-7
clone size: NA
V gene: TRBV6-5
CDR3 protein: ASSYSAGGKNEQY

J gene: TRBJ1-5
clone size: NA
V gene: TRBV18
CDR3 protein: ASSPQTGKSNQPQH

J gene: TRBJ1-3
clone size: once
V gene: TRBV3-1/TRBV3-2
CDR3 protein: ASTRGSGNTIY

J gene: TRBJ2-2
clone size: NA
V gene: TRBV9
CDR3 protein: ASSVAITGELF

J gene: TRBJ2-7
clone size: NA
V gene: TRBV7-9
CDR3 protein: ASSLTGTGDSYEQY

J gene: TRBJ1-5
clone size: NA
V gene: TRBV18
CDR3 protein: ASSLQTGDQPQH

J gene: TRBJ1-6
clone size: NA
V gene: TRBV6-4
CDR3 protein: ASSMGLPGSPLH

J gene: TRBJ2-1
clone size: NA
V gene: TRBV24-1
CDR3 protein: ATSDLASGLYNEQF

J gene: TRBJ1-5
clone size: NA
V gene: TRBV19
CDR3 protein: ASSQGVVLQPQH

J gene: TRBJ2-2
clone size: NA
V gene: TRBV2
CDR3 protein: ASSERLAGGTGELF

J gene: TRBJ2-7
clone size: NA
V gene: TRBV18
CDR3 protein: ASSLRLQGSLDEQY

J gene: TRBJ2-7
clone size: NA
V gene: TRBV28
CDR3 protein: ASSPTPGQGY

J gene: TRBJ2-1
clone size: NA
V gene: TRBV4-1
CDR3 protein: ASSQERGLAGPDEQF

J gene: TRBJ2-7
clone size: NA
V gene: TRBV7-9
CDR3 protein: ASSLALSSYEQY

J gene: TRBJ1-1
clone size: NA
V gene: TRBV21-1
CDR3 protein: ASSKRVGEGSF

J gene: TRBJ2-7
clone size: NA
V gene: TRBV5-6
CDR3 protein: ASSLVWDRGLHEQY

J gene: TRBJ2-1
clone size: NA
V gene: TRBV4-1
CDR3 protein: ASSQAKRGGPIDEQF

J gene: TRBJ1-1
clone size: NA
V gene: TRBV3-1/TRBV3-2
CDR3 protein: ASSRPPGLNTF

J gene: TRBJ1-3
clone size: NA
V gene: TRBV5-5
CDR3 protein: ASFLEVWGNTIY

J gene: TRBJ2-7
clone size: NA
V gene: TRBV7-9
CDR3 protein: ASSLEGRGDEQY

J gene: TRBJ2-1
clone size: NA
V gene: TRBV20-1
CDR3 protein: SANRVHEQF

J gene: TRBJ2-7
clone size: NA
V gene: TRBV28
CDR3 protein: ASRLFYEQY

J gene: TRBJ1-2
clone size: NA
V gene: TRBV7-9
CDR3 protein: ASSLEGQGRGGYT

J gene: TRBJ1-1
clone size: few
V gene: TRBV7-9
CDR3 protein: ASSLEGQGTEAF

J gene: TRBJ2-2
clone size: NA
V gene: TRBV30
CDR3 protein: AWSVVSATASTGELF

J gene: TRBJ2-7
clone size: once
V gene: TRBV11-2
CDR3 protein: ASTVSHVITYEQY